This TCR beta chain was sequenced for a study of blood T cells in healthy people across ages. This clonotype came up many times. This CDR3 has 14 amino acids. From germline, CDR1 is SGHAT and CDR2 FQNNGV. Together with a sample-barcoded 5' primer, a J-beta primer mix was included in a second PCR lasting about 7 to 11 cycles. TCRdb reanalysed the 5' RACE reads using MiXCR and keeps one entry per CDR3 protein. Counted here are 1.5 million to 2 million distinct CDR3 sequences, roughly 27% occurring once; the ten biggest clones make up roughly 8.2%. Sequenced input: blood. The V gene is TRBV11-2, the J gene TRBJ2-5; D possibly corresponds to TRBD1 (5 bases). The J call may be wrong; the DNA end is better matched by TRBJ2-7. The receptor comes from a woman younger than 45 in good health. DNA of the CDR3: TGTGCCAGCAGCTTGAACAGGCTAACCAACGAGCAGTACTTC. This translates into CASSLNRLTNEQYF.